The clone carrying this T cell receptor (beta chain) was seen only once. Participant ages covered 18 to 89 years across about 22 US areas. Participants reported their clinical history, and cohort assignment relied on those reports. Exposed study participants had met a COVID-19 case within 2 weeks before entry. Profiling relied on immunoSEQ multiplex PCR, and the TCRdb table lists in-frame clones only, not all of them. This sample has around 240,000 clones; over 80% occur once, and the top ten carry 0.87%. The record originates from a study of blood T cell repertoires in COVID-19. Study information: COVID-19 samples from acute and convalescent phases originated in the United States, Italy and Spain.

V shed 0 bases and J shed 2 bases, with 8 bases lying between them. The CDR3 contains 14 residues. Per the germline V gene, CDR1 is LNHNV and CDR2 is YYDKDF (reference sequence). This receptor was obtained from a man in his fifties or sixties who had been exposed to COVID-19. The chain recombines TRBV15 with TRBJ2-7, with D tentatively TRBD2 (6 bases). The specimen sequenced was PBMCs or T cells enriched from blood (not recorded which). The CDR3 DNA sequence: TGTGCCACCAGCAGAGATCGGGGGACCTACGAGCAGTACGTC. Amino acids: CATSRDRGTYEQYV.